These 30 T cell receptor beta chains originate from one sample sequenced in a study of blood T cell repertoires in COVID-19. Generated by immunoSEQ multiplex PCR, the TCRdb table keeps only in-frame clones and is missing some. The table lists 300,000 or so clones, approximately 90% of them singletons. Sequenced: peripheral blood. These receptors were obtained from a woman in her 30s with COVID-19, enrolled during active disease.

V is TRBV6-1 and J is TRBJ1-6; D possibly corresponds to TRBD1 (6 bases). Germline V lookup: CDR1 MNHNS, CDR2 SASEGT. Trimming took 3 bases from V and 9 from J, leaving 24 bases between them. The CDR3 is 18 amino acids. The chain's CDR3 is CASSDDGGGSGRGSPLHF. Written as DNA, the CDR3 is TGTGCCAGCAGTGACGACGGGGGGGGCTCTGGCCGTGGTTCACCCCTCCACTTT.

This sequence joins TRBV5-1 and TRBJ1-6; 8 bases fit TRBD1. V lost 4 bases, J lost 9 bases, and 6 bases stayed unmatched. The germline CDR1 and CDR2 sequences are SGHRS and YFSETQ. This CDR3 comprises 14 residues. As DNA, the CDR3 is TGCGCCAGCAGCCCCGGACAGGGAGTTTCACCCCTCCACTTT. This sequence encodes CASSPGQGVSPLHF.

This chain joins TRBV27 and TRBJ1-1; no definite D call. Germline V gene sequence: CDR1 MNHEY, CDR2 SMNVEV (reference sequence). Trimming removed 6 bases from V and 4 bases from J, with 15 bases in between. This CDR3 has 14 amino acids. In DNA form, the CDR3 reads TGTGCCAGCAGCGTTTGGAGGGTTGGCACTGAAGCTTTCTTT. Translation gives CASSVWRVGTEAFF.

The chain combines TRBV11-2 with TRBJ1-4; D unclear. The V gene's germline CDR1 is SGHAT and CDR2 FQNNGV. The CDR3 spans 15 residues. V lost 1 base and J 3 bases, leaving 9 bases between the germline ends. The CDR3 DNA sequence: TGTGCCAGCAGCTTAGGGAGCGCGGCTAATGAAAAACTGTTTTTT. Protein product: CASSLGSAANEKLFF. The full variable domain, with the rest looked up from reference TRBV11-2 and TRBJ1-4, is EAGVAQSPRYKIIEKRQSVAFWCNPISGHATLYWYQQILGQGPKLLIQFQNNGVVDDSQLPKDRFSAERLKGVDSTLKIQPAKLEDSAVYLCASSLGSAANEKLFFGSGTQLSVL.

V usage is TRBV19 and J usage is TRBJ2-3, with 7 bases matching TRBD1. V lost 4 bases and J lost 1; bases outside the gene matches: 8. The CDR3 sequence is 16 residues long. Germline CDR1 is LNHDA and CDR2 is SQIVND (reference sequence). The CDR3 bases are TGTGCCAGTAGTACGAAAAGACAGGGAGGCACAGATACGCAGTATTTT. Its translation: CASSTKRQGGTDTQYF. The full variable domain, completed using reference TRBV19 and TRBJ2-3, is DGGITQSPKYLFRKEGQNVTLSCEQNLNHDAMYWYRQDPGQGLRLIYYSQIVNDFQKGDIAEGYSVSREKKESFPLTVTSAQKNPTAFYLCASSTKRQGGTDTQYFGPGTRLTVL.

The J gene is TRBJ2-5, the V gene TRBV3-1 (or the pseudogene TRBV3-2); the D gene is possibly TRBD2 (7 bases). From germline, CDR1 is LGHDT and CDR2 YNNKEL (reference sequence). The CDR3 extends over 14 amino acids. V was shortened by 5 bases and J by 1 base, with 11 bases between the two germline ends. In DNA form, the CDR3 reads TGTGCCAGCAGCGTGGGGGGGCTCCAAGAGACCCAGTACTTC. Amino acid sequence: CASSVGGLQETQYF.

This chain connects TRBV11-2 to TRBJ1-1; D might be TRBD1 (5 bases). Germline assignment: CDR1 SGHAT and CDR2 FQNNGV. Trimming shortened V by 5 bases and J by 0 bases, and 13 bases separated the two germline ends. The CDR3 extends over 15 amino acids. CDR3 DNA: TGTGCCAGCAGCCCTAGCCGGGGGGTGAACACTGAAGCTTTCTTT. Translating gives CASSPSRGVNTEAFF.

The chain links TRBV5-1 to TRBJ2-7; D possibly corresponds to TRBD2 (6 bases). Germline loops: CDR1 SGHRS, CDR2 YFSETQ. Trimming pared 0 bases from V and 3 bases from J, leaving 7 bases between. This CDR3 is built from 13 residues. CDR3 loop: CASSLEDYYEQYF. The CDR3 DNA is TGCGCCAGCAGCTTGGAGGACTACTACGAGCAGTACTTC.

J is TRBJ1-1 and V is TRBV14; D gene uncertain. Germline V gene lookup returns CDR1 SGHDN and CDR2 FVKESK. With 3 bases removed from V and 7 bases from J, the gap between germline ends came to 9 bases. The CDR3 is 12 residues long. The CDR3 DNA reads as TGTGCCAGCAGCCAGGTCCCAGGTGAAGCTTTCTTT. It encodes CASSQVPGEAFF.

V usage is TRBV4-2 and J usage is TRBJ1-2; D might be TRBD1 (5 bases). V shed 2 bases and J shed 6 bases, with 10 bases lying between them. CDR1 and CDR2 from the germline V gene are LGHNA and YNFKEQ. CDR3 length equals 13 residues. CDR3: CASSQSQVNGYTF. CDR3 DNA sequence: TGTGCCAGCAGCCAATCACAGGTCAATGGCTACACCTTC.

The chain carries TRBV3-1 (or the pseudogene TRBV3-2) and TRBJ2-7; TRBD2 agrees at 11 bases. Germline V gene sequence: CDR1 LGHDT, CDR2 YNNKEL (reference sequence). After removal of 4 bases from V and 3 bases from J, the junction contained 2 bases not matched to a gene. The CDR3 totals 14 residues. The CDR3: CASSPGLAGYEQYF. CDR3 coding DNA: TGTGCCAGCAGCCCCGGACTAGCGGGCTACGAGCAGTACTTC.

This clone was counted once. The chain carries TRBV29-1 and TRBJ2-7, with 12 nucleotides matching TRBD2. The CDR3 contains 16 residues. Per the germline V gene, CDR1 is SQVTM and CDR2 is ANQGSEA. V shed 1 base and J 0 bases; nucleotides not matched to a gene: 4. The DNA of the CDR3 is TGCAGCGTTGAAGGGCAGACTAGCGGGAGCTCCTACGAGCAGTACTTC. Its translation is CSVEGQTSGSSYEQYF.

J is TRBJ1-4 and V is TRBV3-1 (or the pseudogene TRBV3-2); D uncertain. The V and J ends lost 1 base and 8 bases respectively, with 11 bases between them. Germline V gene sequence: CDR1 LGHDT, CDR2 YNNKEL (reference sequence). The CDR3 runs to 14 residues. In DNA form, the CDR3 reads TGTGCCAGCAGCCAAGTCGGTGCGGGGGAAAAACTGTTTTTT. Translation: CASSQVGAGEKLFF.

This chain connects TRBV7-3 to TRBJ2-1; D might be TRBD1 (5 bases). The CDR3 runs to 11 residues. CDR1 and CDR2 from the germline V gene are SGHTA and FQGTGA. The V end was cut by 6 bases, the J end by 10 bases, with 10 bases between. CDR3 bases: TGTGCCAGCAGTTTGCAGGGCGAGCAGTTCTTC. Protein sequence: CASSLQGEQFF.

This rearrangement joins TRBV5-4 to TRBJ1-1, with 12 bases aligning to TRBD1. CDR1 is SGHNT and CDR2 is YYREEE in the germline V gene (reference sequence). CDR3 length: 16 residues. With 4 bases clipped from V and 3 bases from J, the junction kept 7 bases outside the gene matches. The CDR3 nucleotides read TGTGCCAGCAGCGCCGGGACAGGGGGCAGGGACACTGAAGCTTTCTTT. Its translation: CASSAGTGGRDTEAFF.

In the case of this clone: At one of its ends the junction is not consistent with the germline gene, which may arise from a read error. The rearrangement joins TRBV5-1 to TRBJ1-6; D unclear. This CDR3 has 17 residues. The germline V gene encodes CDR1 SGHRS and CDR2 YFSETQ. CDR3 sequence: CASSLAAGSSNNSPLHF. The CDR3 coding sequence is TGCGCCAGCAGCTTGGCGGCCGGGAGCTCCAATAATTCACCCCTCCACTTT.

This clone showed up just once. The gene calls are TRBV28 and TRBJ1-5; D uncertain. The CDR3 is 13 residues long. CDR1 and CDR2 from the germline V gene are MDHEN and SYDVKM. Trimming removed 6 bases at V and 7 bases at J, with 13 bases between. CDR3 DNA sequence: TGTGCCAGCAGATCTCACTTTGAACAGCCCCAGCATTTT. It translates to CASRSHFEQPQHF.

In this sample, this clone turned up once. J is TRBJ1-1 and V is TRBV28; tentatively, D is TRBD1 (6 bases). Trimming took off 5 bases at V and 4 bases at J, with 11 bases between the two ends. CDR1 is MDHEN, CDR2 SYDVKM, per germline. The CDR3 runs 13 residues. The CDR3 reads CASSLQGRTEAFF. CDR3 in DNA: TGTGCCAGCAGTCTACAGGGACGCACTGAAGCTTTCTTT.

The rearrangement joins TRBV25-1 to TRBJ1-1; TRBD1 aligns across 9 bases. CDR1 and CDR2 (germline): MGHDK, SYGVNS. The CDR3 is made up of 15 amino acids. Trimming at V came to 6 bases and at J to 1 base, leaving 6 bases not matched to a gene. Written as DNA, the CDR3 is TGTGCCAGCAGCCCGGGACAGGGATCGAACACTGAAGCTTTCTTT. It is translated as CASSPGQGSNTEAFF.

This clone appeared a single time. The chain combines TRBV6-5 with TRBJ1-5, with D possibly matching TRBD1 (6 bases). The CDR3 is 13 residues long. Germline V lookup: CDR1 MNHEY, CDR2 SVGAGI. Trimming took 6 bases from V and 7 from J, leaving 13 bases between them. CDR3 nucleotide sequence: TGTGCCAGCAGGGGACATTCTGGACAGCCCCAGCATTTT. This encodes CASRGHSGQPQHF.

V is TRBV14 and J is TRBJ2-1, with D uncertain. The CDR3 is 15 residues long. Trimming took 0 bases from V and 4 from J, leaving 10 bases between them. The germline CDR1 and CDR2 sequences are SGHDN and FVKESK. CDR3 nucleotides: TGTGCCAGCAGCCAAGATTCTGCGGCTTACAATGAGCAGTTCTTC. This translates into CASSQDSAAYNEQFF.

The chain recombines TRBV6-5 with TRBJ2-7; possibly TRBD2 for D (5 bases). Between the trimmed V and J ends, which lost 6 bases and 2 bases, there was a span of 14 bases. The germline gives CDR1 MNHEY, CDR2 SVGAGI. The CDR3 covers 14 residues. As DNA, the CDR3 is TGTGCCAGCAGCCGCGGACTGGGAACCTACGAGCAGTACTTC. Translating gives CASSRGLGTYEQYF.

The J gene is TRBJ1-6, the V gene TRBV5-8, with 7 bases that match TRBD1. Germline trimming cut 1 base from V and 13 bases from J; bases unmatched to any gene: 11. This CDR3 is built from 15 residues. The V gene's germline CDR1 is SGHTS and CDR2 YDEGEE. The DNA for the CDR3 is TGTGCCAGCAGCTTGAATTGGGACAGCCCCGGGCCCCTCCACTTT. This translates into CASSLNWDSPGPLHF.

CDR3 sequence reads: CASSQGVDSGHYEQYF. The CDR3 bases are TGTGCCAGCAGCCAAGGCGTCGACAGCGGGCACTACGAGCAGTACTTC. The J gene is TRBJ2-7, the V gene TRBV4-2; D may be TRBD2 (6 bases). This CDR3 comprises 16 residues. Germline V gene data show CDR1 as LGHNA and CDR2 as YNFKEQ. The ends were cut back, 1 base at V and 3 bases at J, with 16 bases in the middle.

This chain joins TRBV19 and TRBJ2-6, with 10 bases matching TRBD1. With 1 base clipped from V and 0 bases from J, the junction kept 0 bases outside the gene matches. The CDR3 covers 17 residues. Germline values: CDR1 LNHDA, CDR2 SQIVND (reference sequence). This CDR3 reads CASSIGDRGSGANVLTF. CDR3 nucleotides: TGTGCCAGTAGTATAGGGGACAGGGGCTCTGGGGCCAACGTCCTGACTTTC.

This chain uses TRBV9 with TRBJ2-1, with TRBD2 as a possible D gene (6 bases). The CDR3 is made up of 15 amino acids. V lost 4 bases to trimming and J lost 1 base, with 12 bases between them. Germline loops: CDR1 SGDLS, CDR2 YYNGEE. CDR3 residues: CASSPSGTSYNEQFF. The CDR3 nucleotides are TGTGCCAGCAGCCCCTCGGGGACTTCCTACAATGAGCAGTTCTTC.

The genes are TRBV5-8 and TRBJ2-7, with 10 bases lining up with TRBD1. This CDR3 has 15 amino acids. The germline CDR1 and CDR2 sequences are SGHTS and YDEGEE. V lost 4 bases and J lost 0; bases outside the gene matches: 4. CDR3 in DNA: TGTGCCAGCAGCCACGGGACAGGGGTCTCCTACGAGCAGTACTTC. Amino acid sequence: CASSHGTGVSYEQYF.

The chain is built from TRBV30 and TRBJ1-6; 7 bases are a match to TRBD1. The CDR3 has 18 amino acids. The J segment lost 0 bases and the V segment lost 1 base, leaving 9 bases of the junction unmatched. CDR1 is GTSNPN, CDR2 SVGIG, per germline (reference sequence). CDR3: CAWSGTGGSSSYNSPLHF. The CDR3 DNA reads as TGTGCCTGGAGTGGGACAGGCGGGTCAAGCTCCTATAATTCACCCCTCCACTTT. Together with reference TRBV30 and TRBJ1-6, the CDR3 gives the full variable domain: SQTIHQWPATLVQPVGSPLSLECTVEGTSNPNLYWYRQAAGRGLQLLFYSVGIGQISSEVPQNLSASRPQDRQFILSSKKLLLSDSGFYLCAWSGTGGSSSYNSPLHFGNGTRLTVT.

CDR3 loop: CATSRVADRMAGYTF. The CDR3 coding sequence is TGTGCCACCAGCAGAGTAGCGGACAGGATGGCTGGCTACACCTTC. V gene TRBV15 combines with J gene TRBJ1-2; 7 positions agree with TRBD1. Losses at the gene ends were 1 base for V and 7 bases for J; bases not matched to a gene: 9. The CDR3 extends over 15 amino acids. Germline lookup yields CDR1 LNHNV and CDR2 YYDKDF (reference sequence). Combining the CDR3 with reference TRBV15 and TRBJ1-2 gives the whole variable domain DAMVIQNPRYQVTQFGKPVTLSCSQTLNHNVMYWYQQKSSQAPKLLFHYYDKDFNNEADTPDNFQSRRPNTSFCFLDIRSPGLGDTAMYLCATSRVADRMAGYTFGSGTRLTVV.

This rearrangement joins TRBV5-1 to TRBJ2-7, with TRBD1 matching over 8 bases. The CDR3 is 14 amino acids. CDR1 and CDR2 from the germline V gene are SGHRS and YFSETQ. V was pared by 4 bases and J by 2 bases, with 5 bases of the junction left unmatched. The CDR3 bases are TGCGCCAGCAGCCAAAGGACAGGGACCTACGAGCAGTACTTC. It codes for CASSQRTGTYEQYF.